The clone carrying this T cell receptor (beta chain) was picked up many times. What it recognizes is unknown. The data were taken from a study of regulatory T cells in long-lasting Graves disease. Study-level background: Newly diagnosed Graves' patients had taken antithyroid drugs under 3 months. Overall study results and limits: When disease was persistent, TRBV28, TRBJ1-2 and TRBJ2-5 were the favored segments. TCR diversity was lower in persistent than newly diagnosed Graves' disease.

The germline V gene has CDR1 SGHVS and CDR2 FQNEAQ. The CDR3 loop spans 12 amino acids. V was trimmed by 8 bases and J by 1 base, leaving 8 bases between them. As for time point: newly diagnosed GD, antithyroid drugs for less than 3 months. TCR sequences were obtained from RNA taken from PBMCs. Clinicians diagnosed Graves' disease using American Thyroid Association guidelines. The TCR beta library used iRepertoire HTBI primers with Arm-PCR amplification of CDR3. Via MiXCR, TCRdb re-called the multiplex PCR reads, giving one row per CDR3 protein. This table holds approximately 230,000 distinct CDR3 sequences, 15% to 20% found once.

This rearrangement joins TRBV7-8 to TRBJ1-1, with D maybe TRBD1 (6 bases). The TCR comes from a female donor with Graves disease. The specimen was peripheral blood mononuclear cells (PBMCs), collected at new diagnosis, from a patient treated with antithyroid drugs. The CDR3 DNA is TGTGCCAGCGGGGGGCAGAACACTGAAGCTTTCTTT. It is translated as CASGGQNTEAFF.